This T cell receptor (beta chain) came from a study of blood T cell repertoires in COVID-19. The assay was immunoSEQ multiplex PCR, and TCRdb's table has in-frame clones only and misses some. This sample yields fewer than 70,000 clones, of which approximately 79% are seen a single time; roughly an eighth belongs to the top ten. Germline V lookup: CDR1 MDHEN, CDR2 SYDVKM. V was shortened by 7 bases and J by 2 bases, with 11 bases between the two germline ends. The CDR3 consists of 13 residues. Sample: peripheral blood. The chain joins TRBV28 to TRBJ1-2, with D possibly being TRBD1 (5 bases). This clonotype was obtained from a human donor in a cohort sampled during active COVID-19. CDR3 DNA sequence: TGTGCCAGCACTTCTACAGGAAACTATGGCTACACCTTC. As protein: CASTSTGNYGYTF.